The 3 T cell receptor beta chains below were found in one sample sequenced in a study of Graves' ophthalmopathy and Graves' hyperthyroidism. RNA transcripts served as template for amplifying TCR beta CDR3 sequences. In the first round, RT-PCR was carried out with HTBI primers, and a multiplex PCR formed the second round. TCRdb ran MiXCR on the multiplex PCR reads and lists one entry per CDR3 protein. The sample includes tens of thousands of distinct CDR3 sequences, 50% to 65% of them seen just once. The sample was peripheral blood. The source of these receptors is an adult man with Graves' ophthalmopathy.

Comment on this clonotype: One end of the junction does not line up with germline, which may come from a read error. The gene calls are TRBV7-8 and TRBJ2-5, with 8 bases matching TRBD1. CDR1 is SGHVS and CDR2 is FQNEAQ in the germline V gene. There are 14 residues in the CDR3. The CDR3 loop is CASSLAGTGPGLNF. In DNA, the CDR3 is TGTGCCAGCAGCTTAGCGGGGACAGGCCCGGGTCTGAACTTC.

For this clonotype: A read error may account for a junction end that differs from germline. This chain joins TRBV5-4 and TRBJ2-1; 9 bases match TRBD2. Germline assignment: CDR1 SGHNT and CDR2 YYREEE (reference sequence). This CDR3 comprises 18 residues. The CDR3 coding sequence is TGTGCCAGCCGTCGCCAGGGACTAGCTCCTAGCTCCTACGATGAGCAGTTCTTC. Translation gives CASRRQGLAPSSYDEQFF.

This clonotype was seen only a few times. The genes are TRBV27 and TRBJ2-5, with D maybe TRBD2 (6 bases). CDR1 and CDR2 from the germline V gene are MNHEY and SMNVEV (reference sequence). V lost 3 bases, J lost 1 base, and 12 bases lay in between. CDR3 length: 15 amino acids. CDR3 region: CASSFFQGGQETQYF. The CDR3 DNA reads TGTGCCAGCAGTTTTTTCCAGGGAGGCCAAGAGACCCAGTACTTC.